These 4 T cell receptor beta chains share one sample of origin, sequenced in a study of Ad26.COV2.S vaccination and SARS-CoV-2 variants. Clones were read by immunoSEQ multiplex PCR, and TCRdb kept only the in-frame ones, dropping some. Here the sample spans around 140,000 clones, roughly 88% being singletons. The starting material was peripheral blood, obtained after recovery from COVID-19. Every receptor here comes from a human donor who had recovered from COVID-19.

DNA for the CDR3: TGTGCCAGCACCTCTCCCGGGGGTGAGCAGTTCTTC. Amino acid sequence: CASTSPGGEQFF. The V call is TRBV14, the J call TRBJ2-1, with D possibly matching TRBD2 (6 bases). Germline CDR1 SGHDN, CDR2 FVKESK. The V end was cut by 7 bases, the J end by 9 bases, with 13 bases between. The CDR3 has 12 amino acids.

The chain couples TRBV2 to TRBJ2-1; 8 nucleotides line up with TRBD2. The V gene end was trimmed by 10 bases and the J gene end by 5 bases; junction bases not matched to a gene: 13. Germline CDR1 and CDR2: SNHLY and FYNNEI. The CDR3 runs to 15 residues. The CDR3: CAIQVSRGDHNEQFF. The CDR3 nucleotides read TGTGCCATCCAAGTCTCGCGGGGGGACCACAATGAGCAGTTCTTC.

The rearrangement uses TRBV4-3 and TRBJ2-1; D unresolved. The CDR3 sequence is 15 residues long. Germline assignment: CDR1 LGHNA and CDR2 YSLEER. V was trimmed by 0 bases and J by 1 base, leaving 7 bases between them. CDR3: CASSQERASYNEQFF. CDR3 nucleotide sequence: TGCGCCAGCAGCCAAGAACGGGCGTCCTACAATGAGCAGTTCTTC.

The V call is TRBV28, the J call TRBJ1-2; no clear D. The CDR3 totals 15 residues. V was shortened by 3 bases and J by 3 bases, with 14 bases between the two germline ends. Germline CDR1 reads MDHEN; CDR2 reads SYDVKM. This CDR3 reads CASSFRVTAHYGYTF. The CDR3, as DNA: TGTGCCAGCAGTTTTCGCGTTACCGCCCACTATGGCTACACCTTC.